This TCR beta chain is drawn from a study of immune cell composition in non-small cell lung cancer. Study as a whole: Most cases were lung adenocarcinoma or squamous cell carcinoma.

This clone came up a few times. The length of the CDR3 is 14 residues. Germline trimming cut 4 bases from V and 3 bases from J; bases unmatched to any gene: 6. Per germline, CDR1 SQVTM and CDR2 ANQGSEA. Some clones are missing from TCRdb's copy, which holds only in-frame ones; the method was immunoSEQ multiplex PCR. Of 3,000 to 3,500 clones in the sample, around 74% were seen once. The normal lung sample lay at least 3 cm, and maximally far, from the tumour. The sequence came from a human donor with non-small cell lung cancer. Sequenced sample: non-adjacent lung tissue. The chain employs TRBV29-1 and TRBJ1-5; 7 bases fit TRBD1. For the CDR3, the DNA is TGCAGCGTTGCCAGGGGGGACGTCAATCAGCCCCAGCATTTT. It is translated as CSVARGDVNQPQHF. Full variable domain (missing parts from reference TRBV29-1 and TRBJ1-5): SAVISQKPSRDICQRGTSLTIQCQVDSQVTMMFWYRQQPGQSLTLIATANQGSEATYESGFVIDKFPISRPNLTFSTLTVSNMSPEDSSIYLCSVARGDVNQPQHFGDGTRLSIL.